This passage covers 10 T cell receptor beta chains from one sample sequenced in a study of blood T cell repertoires in COVID-19. Data came from immunoSEQ multiplex PCR; TCRdb stores just in-frame clones and leaves some out. The sample carries over 250,000 clones, roughly nine tenths recorded once. Sequencing was performed on peripheral blood. These receptor sequences come from a young woman with COVID-19, enrolled during active disease.

Of note for this clone: The sample contains more than one DNA sequence encoding this CDR3. The V and J genes are TRBV19 and TRBJ1-1; TRBD1 matches at 7 bases. The CDR3 covers 13 residues. Germline CDR1 LNHDA, CDR2 SQIVND (reference sequence). V lost 5 bases, J lost 3 bases, and 3 bases stayed unmatched. This chain's CDR3 is CASSSTGDTEAFF. Here the CDR3 DNA reads TGTGCCAGTAGTTCAACAGGGGACACTGAAGCTTTCTTT.

The chain combines TRBV30 with TRBJ1-1, with D perhaps matching TRBD1 (5 bases). CDR3 length equals 11 residues. Germline CDR1 is GTSNPN and CDR2 is SVGIG (reference sequence). Trimming cost V 2 bases and J 6 bases, with 7 bases left between them. This CDR3 is CAWSQGPEAFF. The CDR3 DNA sequence: TGTGCCTGGAGTCAGGGCCCTGAAGCTTTCTTT.

The chain joins TRBV6-5 to TRBJ1-2, with D perhaps matching TRBD1 (6 bases). CDR1 is MNHEY, CDR2 SVGAGI, per germline. Trimming left V 8 bases short and J 0 bases short, with 13 bases between. This CDR3 is built from 14 residues. Here the CDR3 reads CASLKTGSNYGYTF. Written as DNA, the CDR3 is TGTGCCAGCCTAAAGACAGGTTCTAACTATGGCTACACCTTC.

The chain combines TRBV10-2 with TRBJ2-7, with TRBD1 matching over 8 bases. Germline CDR1 reads WSHSY; CDR2 reads SAAADI. The J segment lost 4 bases and the V segment lost 6 bases, leaving 11 bases of the junction unmatched. This CDR3 spans 15 amino acids. CDR3 sequence reads: CASSAGTGLYYEQYF. CDR3 DNA: TGCGCCAGCAGCGCCGGGACAGGACTATATTACGAGCAGTACTTC.

The V call is TRBV12-3 or TRBV12-4, the J call TRBJ1-2, with a weak D call TRBD1 (6 bases). CDR3 length equals 13 residues. V lost 5 bases and J lost 8, with 15 bases in between. The CDR3 region has the DNA TGTGCCAGCAGTGCGGGGGGGGCCAGGGGCTACACCTTC. Residues: CASSAGGARGYTF.

The V gene is TRBV2, the J gene TRBJ2-5; D is possibly TRBD1 (6 bases). There are 16 residues in the CDR3. Germline-derived CDR1 and CDR2 are SNHLY and FYNNEI. The germline V and J ends were trimmed by 0 bases and 1 base, with 12 bases remaining between them. In nucleotides, the CDR3 is TGTGCCAGCAGTGAAGCTGGACAGACACTCCAAGAGACCCAGTACTTC. The encoded protein is CASSEAGQTLQETQYF.

Only one count was recorded for this clone. The chain links TRBV7-3 to TRBJ2-3; tentative D call: TRBD2 (6 bases). The CDR3 has 17 amino acids. Germline V gene data show CDR1 as SGHTA and CDR2 as FQGTGA. Deletions cut 3 bases from V and 8 bases from J, with 24 bases between. In DNA form, the CDR3 reads TGTGCCAGCAGCTTCCCGGTACTAGCTATTGGGGTAATTACGCAGTATTTT. It codes for CASSFPVLAIGVITQYF.

The chain links TRBV29-1 to TRBJ1-4; 7 nucleotides match TRBD1. V dropped 6 bases and J dropped 8; count of bases not matched to a gene: 9. Per the germline V gene, CDR1 is SQVTM and CDR2 is ANQGSEA. The CDR3 consists of 13 residues. The CDR3 spells CSVRQGLMEKLFF. DNA of the CDR3: TGCAGCGTCAGACAGGGACTCATGGAAAAACTGTTTTTT.

This rearrangement joins TRBV7-8 to TRBJ2-7; TRBD1 aligns across 8 bases. Per the germline V gene, CDR1 is SGHVS and CDR2 is FQNEAQ. The CDR3 has 15 amino acids. The ends lost 4 bases at V and 7 bases at J; junction bases unmatched: 12. The CDR3 DNA follows: TGTGCCAGCAGCTCGCCGGGACAGGCCACGGGGGAGCAGTACTTC. This gives the protein CASSSPGQATGEQYF.

V usage is TRBV5-1 and J usage is TRBJ1-1; 8 positions agree with TRBD1. Germline V gives CDR1 SGHRS, CDR2 YFSETQ. This CDR3 is built from 13 residues. J lost 5 bases, V lost 3 bases, and 3 bases had no gene match. The DNA for the CDR3 is TGCGCCAGCAGCTCGACAGGGGAGACTGAAGCTTTCTTT. It is translated as CASSSTGETEAFF.